The next 27 T cell receptor beta chains were all read from a single sample in a study of T-cell memory formation after mild COVID-19. TCRdb fed the 5' RACE reads into MiXCR, producing one record per CDR3 protein. Among fewer than 700,000 distinct CDR3 sequences listed, about 20% were seen once. Sequenced input: PBMCs or a T cell subset sorted from them (not recorded which). The receptors were gathered from an adult woman who had mild COVID-19 (a few samples of this study predate the infection). Cell type and time point are not known.

The chain has TRBV7-9 and TRBJ2-2, with no clear D. CDR1 and CDR2 (germline): SEHNR, FQNEAQ (reference sequence). CDR3 length: 13 residues. Trimming took off 5 bases at V and 6 bases at J, with 10 bases between the two ends. CDR3 in amino acids: CASSPDKAGELFF. In nucleotides, the CDR3 is TGTGCCAGCAGCCCCGACAAAGCCGGGGAGCTGTTTTTT.

The gene calls are TRBV7-9 and TRBJ2-1; D ambiguous. CDR3 size: 14 residues. The V end was cut by 4 bases, the J end by 0 bases, with 7 bases between. Germline lookup yields CDR1 SEHNR and CDR2 FQNEAQ (reference sequence). The CDR3 here is CASSSVSSYNEQFF. The CDR3 DNA reads TGTGCCAGCAGCTCGGTCAGCTCCTACAATGAGCAGTTCTTC.

This clonotype was counted between two and nine times. The chain combines TRBV7-2 with TRBJ2-1; D ambiguous. The V end lost 0 bases, the J end lost 1 base, and 7 bases lay between the germline ends. The CDR3 totals 15 residues. Germline V gene sequence: CDR1 SGHTA, CDR2 FQGNSA. CDR3 region: CASSLADQSYNEQFF. The CDR3 bases are TGTGCCAGCAGCTTAGCCGACCAGTCCTACAATGAGCAGTTCTTC.

V usage is TRBV6-7 and J usage is TRBJ2-2; 10 bases are a match to TRBD2. TRBV6-7 is labeled an ORF, and its function is uncertain. This CDR3 spans 19 amino acids. After removal of 10 bases from V and 0 bases from J, the junction contained 17 bases not matched to a gene. In nucleotides, the CDR3 is TGTGCCAACCGGGAGGGAGGGACTAGCGCCCACTCGAACACCGGGGAGCTGTTTTTT. Encoded protein: CANREGGTSAHSNTGELFF.

V usage is TRBV14 and J usage is TRBJ2-1; D remains ambiguous. Trimming left V 7 bases short and J 6 bases short, with 13 bases between. Germline CDR1 is SGHDN and CDR2 is FVKESK. This CDR3 contains 13 residues. The CDR3 loop reads CASKTTGFNEQFF. CDR3 bases: TGTGCCAGCAAAACAACCGGGTTCAATGAGCAGTTCTTC.

This clonotype has more than one count but fewer than ten. The chain joins TRBV7-2 to TRBJ2-3, with D perhaps matching TRBD1 or TRBD2 (6 bases each). The germline gives CDR1 SGHTA, CDR2 FQGNSA. The CDR3 is 14 amino acids. The V end lost 7 bases, the J end lost 3 bases, and 14 bases lay between the germline ends. CDR3 amino acids: CASKRGGGTDTQYF. The CDR3 nucleotides are TGTGCCAGCAAACGAGGAGGGGGAACAGATACGCAGTATTTT.

V gene TRBV7-2 combines with J gene TRBJ2-1; 11 bases are a match to TRBD2. With 1 base clipped from V and 14 bases from J, the junction kept 16 bases outside the gene matches. The CDR3 has 17 residues. Germline V lookup: CDR1 SGHTA, CDR2 FQGNSA. CDR3 in amino acids: CASSLDFSSGTSGFEFF. In DNA, the CDR3 is TGTGCCAGCAGCTTAGACTTCTCGTCCGGGACTAGCGGTTTTGAGTTCTTC. Full variable domain (missing parts from reference TRBV7-2 and TRBJ2-1): GAGVSQSPSNKVTEKGKDVELRCDPISGHTALYWYRQSLGQGLEFLIYFQGNSAPDKSGLPSDRFSAERTGGSVSTLTIQRTQQEDSAVYLCASSLDFSSGTSGFEFFGPGTRLTVL.

V gene TRBV6-2 or TRBV6-3 combines with J gene TRBJ2-1; 9 bases map to TRBD2. V was pared by 2 bases and J by 0 bases, with 5 bases of the junction left unmatched. CDR1 is MNHEY, CDR2 SVGEGT, per germline. This CDR3 contains 17 residues. The CDR3 DNA is TGTGCCAGCAGTTACGTAAGGACTAGCGTCTCCTACAATGAGCAGTTCTTC. Its translation is CASSYVRTSVSYNEQFF.

The chain joins TRBV7-9 to TRBJ1-2, with 9 bases aligning to TRBD1. Per germline, CDR1 SEHNR and CDR2 FQNEAQ (reference sequence). The CDR3 spans 15 residues. Trimming cost V 5 bases and J 5 bases; bases outside gene matches: 9. In DNA, the CDR3 is TGTGCCAGCAGCCGAGGGACAGGGTGGCGATATGGCTACACCTTC. Amino acids: CASSRGTGWRYGYTF.

This clonotype has a handful of counts. The J gene is TRBJ2-1, the V gene TRBV4-2; the D gene is possibly TRBD2 (6 bases). The CDR3 is 16 amino acids. Per germline, CDR1 LGHNA and CDR2 YNFKEQ. V lost 2 bases to trimming and J lost 7 bases, with 18 bases between them. CDR3 sequence (DNA): TGTGCCAGCAGCCAACCAAGTGCGGGACTGACAAATGAGCAGTTCTTC. This translates into CASSQPSAGLTNEQFF.

This clonotype was detected a few times. The chain links TRBV2 to TRBJ2-3, with TRBD2 matching over 8 bases. The V and J ends lost 1 base and 3 bases, in that order; junction bases with no gene match: 3. The germline V gene has CDR1 SNHLY and CDR2 FYNNEI. The CDR3 has 15 amino acids. CDR3 protein: CASSEGGGRTDTQYF. DNA of the CDR3: TGTGCCAGCAGTGAAGGGGGCGGGAGGACAGATACGCAGTATTTT.

This rearrangement joins TRBV12-3 or TRBV12-4 to TRBJ1-2, with D possibly matching TRBD1 (6 bases). The CDR3 is made up of 14 amino acids. V lost 6 bases to trimming and J lost 4 bases, with 15 bases between them. The CDR3 sequence: CASSLMGGFYGYTF. The CDR3 nucleotides are TGTGCCAGCAGCCTCATGGGGGGCTTCTATGGCTACACCTTC.

This clonotype was counted a few times. The chain is built from TRBV5-1 and TRBJ2-7; 7 positions agree with TRBD1. V was pared by 2 bases and J by 3 bases, with 2 bases of the junction left unmatched. The CDR3 is 13 amino acids. Germline V CDR1 and CDR2: SGHRS, YFSETQ. The CDR3 loop reads CASSFTGVYEQYF. DNA for the CDR3: TGCGCCAGCAGCTTCACAGGGGTCTACGAGCAGTACTTC. The entire variable domain, with the rest obtained from reference TRBV5-1 and TRBJ2-7, is as follows: KAGVTQTPRYLIKTRGQQVTLSCSPISGHRSVSWYQQTPGQGLQFLFEYFSETQRNKGNFPGRFSGRQFSNSRSEMNVSTLELGDSALYLCASSFTGVYEQYFGPGTRLTVT.

As DNA, the CDR3 is TGTGCCAGCAGCAAACCGGGACAGCCCTCTAACTATGGCTACACCTTC. This gives the protein CASSKPGQPSNYGYTF. The V gene is TRBV7-9, the J gene TRBJ1-2; 7 nucleotides align to TRBD1. Germline V CDR1 and CDR2: SEHNR, FQNEAQ (reference sequence). This CDR3 region has 16 residues. V gave up 5 bases and J gave up 0 bases; unmatched junction bases: 9.

The genes are TRBV7-8 and TRBJ2-5; no clear D gene. V lost 2 bases and J lost 2, with 6 bases in between. The CDR3 sequence is 13 residues long. Germline CDR1 SGHVS, CDR2 FQNEAQ. The CDR3: CASSLLLQETQYF. As DNA, the CDR3 is TGTGCCAGCAGCTTACTTCTACAAGAGACCCAGTACTTC. Complete variable domain (other parts from reference TRBV7-8 and TRBJ2-5): GAGVSQSPRYKVAKRGQDVALRCDPISGHVSLFWYQQALGQGPEFLTYFQNEAQLDKSGLPSDRFFAERPEGSVSTLKIQRTQQEDSAVYLCASSLLLQETQYFGPGTRLLVL.

The chain carries TRBV6-2 or TRBV6-3 and TRBJ2-4; D is possibly TRBD1 (5 bases). Germline CDR1 reads MNHEY; CDR2 reads SVGEGT. Deletions cut 3 bases from V and 1 base from J, with 10 bases between. This CDR3 comprises 15 residues. The CDR3 reads CASSYDSLAKNIQYF. The CDR3 nucleotides are TGTGCCAGCAGTTATGACAGTCTTGCCAAAAACATTCAGTACTTC.

This clonotype was recorded a few times. CDR3 in DNA: TGTGCCAGCAGCCGCCGGCTCGGGGTTGACACCGGGGAGCTGTTTTTT. This sequence encodes CASSRRLGVDTGELFF. This chain uses TRBV7-8 with TRBJ2-2, with D perhaps TRBD2 (5 bases). Germline V gene data show CDR1 as SGHVS and CDR2 as FQNEAQ. The CDR3 has 16 residues. Trimming took off 5 bases at V and 3 bases at J, with 16 bases between the two ends.

This clonotype was picked up many times. This sequence joins TRBV5-4 and TRBJ2-2, with D tentatively TRBD1 or TRBD2 (5 bases each). The CDR3 contains 15 residues. Germline CDR1 SGHNT, CDR2 YYREEE (reference sequence). The germline V and J ends were trimmed by 3 bases and 1 base, with 10 bases remaining between them. The CDR3 bases are TGTGCCAGCAGCTCCGGGACGCTGAACACCGGGGAGCTGTTTTTT. Its protein product is CASSSGTLNTGELFF. Based on the CDR3 plus reference TRBV5-4 and TRBJ2-2, the full variable domain is ETGVTQSPTHLIKTRGQQVTLRCSSQSGHNTVSWYQQALGQGPQFIFQYYREEENGRGNFPPRFSGLQFPNYSSELNVNALELDDSALYLCASSSGTLNTGELFFGEGSRLTVL.

The chain's CDR3 is CASSDYSPTEAFF. CDR3 DNA sequence: TGTGCCAGCAGTGACTACAGTCCCACTGAAGCTTTCTTT. The chain carries TRBV2 and TRBJ1-1; D is undetermined. The CDR3 covers 13 residues. Germline CDR1 is SNHLY and CDR2 is FYNNEI. V was cut by 3 bases and J by 4 bases, with 9 bases left in between.

This clonotype was seen a handful of times. V and J are TRBV7-9 and TRBJ2-7; 11 bases are a match to TRBD2. This CDR3 spans 16 amino acids. Germline lookup yields CDR1 SEHNR and CDR2 FQNEAQ (reference sequence). The ends lost 5 bases at V and 6 bases at J; junction bases unmatched: 12. Here the CDR3 reads CASSPPTSGIRGEQYF. The CDR3 DNA sequence: TGTGCCAGCAGCCCGCCGACTAGCGGGATCCGCGGCGAGCAGTACTTC.

This clonotype appeared many times. This chain joins TRBV20-1 and TRBJ1-3; weak D call: TRBD1 (5 bases). CDR3 length: 14 residues. The V gene's germline CDR1 is DFQATT and CDR2 SNEGSKA (reference sequence). Trimming stripped 5 bases from V and 2 bases from J, with 13 bases between. The CDR3 DNA reads as TGCAGTGCTTCCTCAGGGTTAGCTGGAAACACCATATATTTT. As protein: CSASSGLAGNTIYF.

This clonotype has just a few counts. V usage is TRBV29-1 and J usage is TRBJ2-7; the D gene is possibly TRBD2 (6 bases). V was trimmed by 2 bases and J by 3 bases, leaving 14 bases between them. The CDR3 extends over 14 amino acids. Germline V CDR1 and CDR2: SQVTM, ANQGSEA. Here the CDR3 reads CSVETPLGGYEQYF. The CDR3 region has the DNA TGCAGCGTTGAAACCCCACTGGGGGGCTACGAGCAGTACTTC.

V and J are TRBV9 and TRBJ2-7, with 10 bases that match TRBD1. Germline lookup yields CDR1 SGDLS and CDR2 YYNGEE. With V trimmed by 2 bases and J by 1 base, 3 bases remained unmatched. There are 15 residues in the CDR3. CDR3 sequence: CASSVSGQGSYEQYF. CDR3 nucleotides: TGTGCCAGCAGCGTCTCGGGACAGGGGTCCTACGAGCAGTACTTC.

In this sample, this clonotype turned up a few times. The chain uses TRBV5-1 and TRBJ2-1; TRBD2 matches at 11 bases. CDR1 and CDR2 (germline): SGHRS, YFSETQ. The CDR3 totals 16 residues. V trimming: 4 bases; J trimming: 6 bases; junction bases outside the gene matches: 9. CDR3 amino acids: CASSLMTSGKTNEQFF. The CDR3 DNA follows: TGCGCCAGCAGCCTGATGACTAGCGGGAAAACCAATGAGCAGTTCTTC.

The chain is built from TRBV11-2 and TRBJ2-1; 9 positions agree with TRBD2. Germline V CDR1 and CDR2: SGHAT, FQNNGV. J lost 10 bases, V lost 3 bases, and 7 bases had no gene match. This CDR3 comprises 14 residues. The CDR3 protein is CASSFLAGAWEQFF. DNA for the CDR3: TGTGCCAGCAGCTTTTTAGCGGGAGCATGGGAGCAGTTCTTC.

This clonotype was seen a handful of times. CDR3 in amino acids: CASSERTGIFSYEQYF. The CDR3 nucleotides read TGTGCCAGCAGCGAGCGGACAGGGATATTCTCCTACGAGCAGTACTTC. The chain has TRBV7-6 and TRBJ2-7; 8 bases align to TRBD1. V shed 5 bases, J shed 0 bases, and the junction held 9 bases outside the gene matches. This CDR3 spans 16 amino acids. The V gene's germline CDR1 is SGHVS and CDR2 FNYEAQ.

This chain links TRBV20-1 with TRBJ2-3; no reliable D call. Trimming shortened V by 3 bases and J by 1 base, and 8 bases separated the two germline ends. CDR1 is DFQATT, CDR2 SNEGSKA, per germline (reference sequence). The CDR3 is made up of 13 amino acids. CDR3 in amino acids: CSASRWRTDTQYF. CDR3 in DNA: TGCAGTGCTAGTCGGTGGCGCACAGATACGCAGTATTTT.